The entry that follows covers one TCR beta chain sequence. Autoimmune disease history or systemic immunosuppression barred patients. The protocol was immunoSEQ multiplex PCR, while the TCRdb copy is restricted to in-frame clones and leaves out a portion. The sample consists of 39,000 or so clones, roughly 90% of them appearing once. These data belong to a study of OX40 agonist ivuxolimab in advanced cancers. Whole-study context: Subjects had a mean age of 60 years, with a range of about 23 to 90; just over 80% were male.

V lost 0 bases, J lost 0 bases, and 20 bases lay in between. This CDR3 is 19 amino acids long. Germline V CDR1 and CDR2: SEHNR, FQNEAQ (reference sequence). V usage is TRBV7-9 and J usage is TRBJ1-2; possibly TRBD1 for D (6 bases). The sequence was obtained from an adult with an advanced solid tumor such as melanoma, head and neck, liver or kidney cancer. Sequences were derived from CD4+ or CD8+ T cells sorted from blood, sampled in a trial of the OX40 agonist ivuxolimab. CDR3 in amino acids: CASSLAPSQGQIPNYGYTF. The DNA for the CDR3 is TGTGCCAGCAGCTTAGCGCCAAGTCAGGGGCAGATCCCTAACTATGGCTACACCTTC.